This is a list of T cell receptor beta chains from one sample in a study of T cell responses to AZD1222 COVID-19 vaccine. Generated by immunoSEQ multiplex PCR, the TCRdb table keeps only in-frame clones and is missing some. The sample lists roughly 65,000 clones, 80% occurring once. The material was peripheral blood, obtained on day 0 of AZD1222 vaccination. These receptors originate from an adult in good health. CDR3s include the opening cysteine and the closing phenylalanine or tryptophan. The D gene is left open where the match is weak. The size field is filled for only some rows; it gives once, few, many or a size class.

TRBJ2-7 | TRBD1 | TRBV6-5 | - | TGTGCCAGCACCCAGGGACAGGGAAGTCTCGAGCAGTACTTC | CASTQGQGSLEQYF
TRBJ1-3 | - | TRBV11-2 | few | TGTGCCAGCAGCTTAATGGGGTCTGGAAACACCATATATTTT | CASSLMGSGNTIYF
TRBJ1-5 | TRBD1 | TRBV6-5 | - | TGTGCCAGCAAGTTGGGTGGACAGGGTCGTCAGCCCCAGCATTTT | CASKLGGQGRQPQHF
TRBJ1-1 | TRBD1 | TRBV18 | - | TGTGCCAGCTCACCACAGAAGACAGGGATGAACACTGAAGCTTTCTTT | CASSPQKTGMNTEAFF
TRBJ2-1 | TRBD2 | TRBV7-8 | - | TGTGCCAGCAGCCCTCAGGTGGCTGCGGGGGGGATGGCGTTCTTC | CASSPQVAAGGMAFF
TRBJ1-4 | - | TRBV12-3/TRBV12-4 | - | TGTGCCAGCAGGGGGTACAATGAAAAACTGTTTTTT | CASRGYNEKLFF
TRBJ1-4 | - | TRBV5-1 | - | TGCGCCAGCAGCTCTTGGGGCCTGGACAGAACTAATGAAAAACTGTTTTTT | CASSSWGLDRTNEKLFF
TRBJ2-7 | - | TRBV6-5 | - | TGTGCCAGCATCTTCAGGGTGGATGGTGACTACGAGCAGTACTTC | CASIFRVDGDYEQYF
TRBJ2-4 | TRBD2 | TRBV7-9 | once | TGTGCCAGCAGCCAACGGGGGGGGCTAGCCAAAAACATTCAGTACTTC | CASSQRGGLAKNIQYF
TRBJ2-5 | - | TRBV11-2 | once | TGTGCCAGCAGCTTAGTAACGAGGCAAGAGACCCAGTACTTC | CASSLVTRQETQYF
TRBJ1-1 | TRBD1 | TRBV7-9 | - | TGTGCCCTGGACAGGGAGTTGGGCACTGAAGCTTTCTTT | CALDRELGTEAFF
TRBJ1-1 | TRBD1 | TRBV2 | - | TGTGCCAGCAGTCGACAGGGGAACACTGAAGCTTTCTTT | CASSRQGNTEAFF
TRBJ2-3 | TRBD2 | TRBV7-2 | - | TGTGCCACCGCCGGGGGGTCCTGGGATACGCAGTATTTT | CATAGGSWDTQYF
TRBJ2-7 | - | TRBV6-5 | - | TGTGCCAGCAGTCTTTCAGGGGCGGGGGAGCAGTACTTC | CASSLSGAGEQYF
TRBJ1-4 | - | TRBV11-2 | - | TGTGCCAGCAGCGCTAGTCAGGGATGGAATGAAAAACTGTTTTTT | CASSASQGWNEKLFF
TRBJ2-7 | - | TRBV9 | once | TGTGCCAGCAGCGTAGGGGCAGAAAGCTCCTACGAGCAGTACTTC | CASSVGAESSYEQYF